The rows below give T cell receptor beta chains drawn from one sample of a study of blood T cells in healthy people across ages. TCRdb re-called the 5' RACE reads through MiXCR, storing one row per CDR3 protein. Altogether about 640,000 distinct CDR3 sequences are present, roughly 58% being singletons, with the ten largest covering approximately 37%. Material: blood. Source of these receptors: a man aged 60 to 75 in good health. Both conserved end residues are part of each CDR3. D genes are given only for firm matches. Clone size is shown for a subset of rows, as once, few, many or a class of expanded clone.

TRBV4-2,TRBJ1-5,.,TRBD1,TGTGCCAGCAGCCAAGACGGAGGGGGCATTCAGCCCCAGCATTTT,CASSQDGGGIQPQHF
TRBV7-2,TRBJ2-5,.,.,TGTGCCAGCAGCTTAAACGGGGCGTCCCGGGGGACCCAGTACTTC,CASSLNGASRGTQYF
TRBV7-2,TRBJ2-7,few,.,TGTGCCAGCAGCCCGCCGGGACTGTTCTACGAGCAGTACTTC,CASSPPGLFYEQYF
TRBV10-2,TRBJ2-3,.,TRBD2,TGCGCCAGCAGTGGTAGCGGGGGAGCCACAGATACGCAGTATTTT,CASSGSGGATDTQYF
TRBV4-2,TRBJ1-4,few,TRBD1,TGTGCCAGCAGCCAATATCCGGGACAGAATGAAAAACTGTTTTTT,CASSQYPGQNEKLFF
TRBV3-1,TRBJ2-3,.,TRBD1,TGTGCCAGCAGTCGCTCGACAGGGGTAGATACGCAGTATTTT,CASSRSTGVDTQYF
TRBV3-1,TRBJ2-3,few,.,TGTGCCAGCAGCCAGACTAGCACAGATACGCAGTATTTT,CASSQTSTDTQYF
TRBV20-1,TRBJ1-1,.,.,TGCAGTGCTGTTCCGGCGATAAACACTGAAGCTTTCTTT,CSAVPAINTEAFF
TRBV20-1,TRBJ2-3,few,TRBD1,TGCAGTGCTGGGACAGGACTATTTGATACGCAGTATTTT,CSAGTGLFDTQYF
TRBV5-1,TRBJ2-5,many,.,TGTGCCAGCAGCCCTGGTGGAGGGCAAGAGACCCAGTACTTC,CASSPGGGQETQYF
TRBV11-3,TRBJ2-1,once,TRBD2,TGTGCCAGCAGCCCGAATTCTGCGGGGGAGAACAATGAGCAGTTCTTC,CASSPNSAGENNEQFF
TRBV6-5,TRBJ1-4,.,.,TGTGCCAGCAGTTACTCGAGGGGCCCGGTGGGTACTAATGAAAAACTGTTTTTT,CASSYSRGPVGTNEKLFF
TRBV14,TRBJ2-4,few,.,TGTGCCAGCAGTCCATCGGATTTGGCAGGGCCCAAAAACATTCAGTACTTC,CASSPSDLAGPKNIQYF
TRBV20-1,TRBJ2-1,.,TRBD2,TGCAGTGCTTCGACTAGCGGGGGGAACAATGAGCAGTTCTTC,CSASTSGGNNEQFF
TRBV5-1,TRBJ2-3,once,TRBD2,TGCGCCAGCAGCCTAGCGGGGGGCGGGAGAGATACGCAGTATTTT,CASSLAGGGRDTQYF
TRBV3-1,TRBJ2-1,.,TRBD2,TGTGCCAGCAGCCAAGGGCTACTAGCGGGGTTTTACAATGAGCAGTTCTTC,CASSQGLLAGFYNEQFF
TRBV5-1,TRBJ2-5,.,.,TGCGCCAGCAGCTTGGAGGCACACCAAGAGACCCAGTACTTC,CASSLEAHQETQYF
TRBV5-1,TRBJ2-3,.,.,TGCGCCAGCAGCGCTCTCACCACAGATACGCAGTATTTT,CASSALTTDTQYF
TRBV24-1,TRBJ2-3,many,TRBD1,TGTGCCACCAGTGATCGCCAGGGACAGGGGTTCGGAGATACGCAGTATTTT,CATSDRQGQGFGDTQYF
TRBV29-1,TRBJ1-5,.,.,TGCAGCGTTGAAGGCGCCAATCAGCCCCGGCATTTT,CSVEGANQPRHF
TRBV5-1,TRBJ2-1,.,.,TGCGCCAGCAGCTTGGTCGGGGCCCAGGGGAATGAGCAGTTCTTC,CASSLVGAQGNEQFF
TRBV12-3/TRBV12-4,TRBJ1-2,.,TRBD1,TGTGCCAGCAGATCCCCGGGACAGGGGCGCTATGGCTACACCTTC,CASRSPGQGRYGYTF
TRBV20-1,TRBJ2-5,.,.,TGCAGTGCTCCTGGACGAAACCAAGAGACCCAGTACTTC,CSAPGRNQETQYF
TRBV27,TRBJ2-6,once,.,TGTGCCAGCAGTTATGTCCGCCAGGGAGTTGGGGCCAACGTCCTGACTTTC,CASSYVRQGVGANVLTF
TRBV3-1,TRBJ2-3,.,.,TGTGCCAGCAAGGTCAGAGGCACAGATACGCAGTATTTT,CASKVRGTDTQYF
TRBV7-9,TRBJ1-1,.,.,TGTGCCGGCAGCCCGGGGTGGGGGCAGGCTGAAGCTTTCTTT,CAGSPGWGQAEAFF
TRBV29-1,TRBJ2-1,.,.,TGCAGCGTTGAGGCAGGGAGGTCCTACAATGAGCAGTTCTTC,CSVEAGRSYNEQFF
TRBV7-2,TRBJ2-3,.,.,TGTGCCAGCAGCTTAAGCTGGTATGACACAGATACGCAGTATTTT,CASSLSWYDTDTQYF
TRBV7-8,TRBJ2-3,.,TRBD2,TGTGCCAGCAGCCAGCAAGGGACTAGCGGGGGGACCACAGATACGCAGTATTTT,CASSQQGTSGGTTDTQYF
TRBV28,TRBJ2-2,few,TRBD1,TGTGCCAGCAGCTCGGACAGGGAACCAACCGGGGAGCTGTTTTTT,CASSSDREPTGELFF
TRBV4-2,TRBJ1-6,.,TRBD1,TGTGCCAGCAGCCTCTCGGACAGGGCCGATAATTCACCCCTCCACTTT,CASSLSDRADNSPLHF
TRBV12-5,TRBJ2-1,.,TRBD2,TGTGCTAGTGGTCTTTCAGCGGGGATCTACAATGAGCAGTTCTTC,CASGLSAGIYNEQFF
TRBV15,TRBJ2-3,.,.,TGTGCCACCAGCAGAGATGGGAGCGGCACAGATACGCAGTATTTT,CATSRDGSGTDTQYF
TRBV5-1,TRBJ2-1,.,TRBD2,TGCGCCAGCAGCCCCTGGGGCGGGGGGGCCATGGATGAGCAGTTCTTC,CASSPWGGGAMDEQFF